These 10 T cell receptor beta chains share one sample of origin, sequenced in a study of Ad26.COV2.S vaccination and SARS-CoV-2 variants. Assay used: immunoSEQ multiplex PCR; TCRdb lists only in-frame clones, some missing. The sample consists of more than 300,000 clones, 88% of them appearing once. Treatment defined: about 20 received Ad26.COV2.S at low or high dose, single or two shots; about 5 received placebo; per-sample allocation not given. The samples date from day 63 after the first vaccine or placebo injection. The sample consisted of peripheral blood, taken in a trial of Ad26.COV2.S vaccine versus placebo. Receptors originate from a person aged 18-65 years who received the Ad26.COV2.S COVID-19 vaccine or a placebo.

J is TRBJ1-2 and V is TRBV6-5, with TRBD1 as a possible D gene (5 bases). V was cut by 4 bases and J by 4 bases, with 16 bases left in between. CDR3 length: 15 amino acids. The germline CDR1 and CDR2 sequences are MNHEY and SVGAGI. For the CDR3, the DNA is TGTGCCAGCAGTTGGTCCGGGGCTTCGATCTATGGCTACACCTTC. Its protein product is CASSWSGASIYGYTF.

The V gene is TRBV9, the J gene TRBJ2-7; TRBD1 is a possible D gene (6 bases). CDR1 SGDLS and CDR2 YYNGEE come from the germline V gene. V lost 3 bases and J 7 bases, leaving 17 bases between the germline ends. This CDR3 has 14 residues. CDR3 coding DNA: TGTGCCAGCAGCGATGTACAGGGATTCGGGGAGCAGTACTTC. Protein product: CASSDVQGFGEQYF.

CDR3 region: CASSLIYHSYEQYF. The CDR3 DNA follows: TGTGCCAGCAGTTTAATCTACCACTCCTACGAGCAGTACTTC. This chain connects TRBV27 to TRBJ2-7; D remains unclear. CDR3 size: 14 residues. V shed 2 bases and J shed 0 bases, with 8 bases lying between them. Germline loops: CDR1 MNHEY, CDR2 SMNVEV (reference sequence).

V usage is TRBV5-4 and J usage is TRBJ2-7; 9 positions agree with TRBD2. J lost 5 bases, V lost 4 bases, and 7 bases had no gene match. Germline V gene data show CDR1 as SGHNT and CDR2 as YYREEE (reference sequence). The CDR3 consists of 14 residues. The CDR3 DNA reads as TGTGCCAGCAGCCCAAGGACTAGCGATAACGAGCAGTACTTC. Translation gives CASSPRTSDNEQYF.

In its sample, this clone was seen once. The chain couples TRBV7-2 to TRBJ2-1; 10 positions match TRBD2. The V gene end was trimmed by 4 bases and the J gene end by 2 bases; junction bases not matched to a gene: 5. In germline, CDR1 is SGHTA, CDR2 FQGNSA. The CDR3 sequence is 16 residues long. CDR3 amino acids: CASSSRTSGAYNEQFF. In nucleotides, the CDR3 is TGTGCCAGCAGCTCCAGGACTAGCGGAGCCTACAATGAGCAGTTCTTC.

The CDR3 protein is CASSVLPSEADTQYF. For the CDR3, the DNA is TGTGCCAGCAGCGTCCTTCCTAGCGAGGCAGATACGCAGTATTTT. The chain uses TRBV9 and TRBJ2-3; weak D call: TRBD2 (6 bases). V lost 2 bases, J lost 4 bases, and 14 bases lay in between. The CDR3 consists of 15 residues. Per germline, CDR1 SGDLS and CDR2 YYNGEE.

The chain links TRBV6-2 or TRBV6-3 to TRBJ1-5, with a tentative D call TRBD1 (5 bases). CDR1 is MNHEY, CDR2 SVGEGT, per germline. Trimming stripped 6 bases from V and 9 bases from J, with 15 bases between. The CDR3 totals 13 residues. Written as DNA, the CDR3 is TGTGCCAGCAGCCCCACCCCCGGGGGGCCCCAGCATTTT. This sequence encodes CASSPTPGGPQHF.

J is TRBJ1-2 and V is TRBV27; no definite D call. V gave up 0 bases and J gave up 4 bases, with 12 bases separating them. Germline V lookup: CDR1 MNHEY, CDR2 SMNVEV (reference sequence). This CDR3 is built from 15 residues. CDR3 amino acids: CASSLSDARTYGYTF. The CDR3 bases are TGTGCCAGCAGTTTATCTGACGCTCGAACCTATGGCTACACCTTC.

The chain is built from TRBV5-8 and TRBJ2-1, with D hard to call. V lost 1 base and J lost 2, with 4 bases in between. The CDR3 spans 13 residues. The germline V gene encodes CDR1 SGHTS and CDR2 YDEGEE. CDR3 protein: CASSLRAYNEQFF. DNA of the CDR3: TGTGCCAGCAGCTTGCGGGCCTACAATGAGCAGTTCTTC.

On this clone: Other DNA sequences in this sample translate to the same CDR3. The chain joins TRBV9 to TRBJ2-7; D possibly corresponds to TRBD2 (6 bases). V lost 4 bases, J lost 1 base, and 12 bases lay in between. This CDR3 comprises 14 residues. Germline assignment: CDR1 SGDLS and CDR2 YYNGEE. The CDR3 sequence: CASSPQGGSYEQYF. DNA for the CDR3: TGTGCCAGCAGCCCCCAGGGAGGATCCTACGAGCAGTACTTC.